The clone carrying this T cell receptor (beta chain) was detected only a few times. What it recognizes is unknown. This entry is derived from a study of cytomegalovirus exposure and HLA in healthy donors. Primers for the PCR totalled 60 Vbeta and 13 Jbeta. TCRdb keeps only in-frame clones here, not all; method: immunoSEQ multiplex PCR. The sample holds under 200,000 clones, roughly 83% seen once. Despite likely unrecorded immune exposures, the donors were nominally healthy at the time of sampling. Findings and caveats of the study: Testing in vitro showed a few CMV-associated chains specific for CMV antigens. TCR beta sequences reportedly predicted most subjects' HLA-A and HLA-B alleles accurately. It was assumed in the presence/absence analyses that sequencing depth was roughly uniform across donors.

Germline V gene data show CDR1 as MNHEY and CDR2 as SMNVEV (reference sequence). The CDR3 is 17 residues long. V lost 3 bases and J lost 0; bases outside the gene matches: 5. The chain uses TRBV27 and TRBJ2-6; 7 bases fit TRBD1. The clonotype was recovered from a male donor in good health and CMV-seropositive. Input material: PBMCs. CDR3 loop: CASSLGQFSSGANVLTF. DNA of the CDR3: TGTGCCAGCAGTTTGGGACAGTTTAGCTCTGGGGCCAACGTCCTGACTTTC.